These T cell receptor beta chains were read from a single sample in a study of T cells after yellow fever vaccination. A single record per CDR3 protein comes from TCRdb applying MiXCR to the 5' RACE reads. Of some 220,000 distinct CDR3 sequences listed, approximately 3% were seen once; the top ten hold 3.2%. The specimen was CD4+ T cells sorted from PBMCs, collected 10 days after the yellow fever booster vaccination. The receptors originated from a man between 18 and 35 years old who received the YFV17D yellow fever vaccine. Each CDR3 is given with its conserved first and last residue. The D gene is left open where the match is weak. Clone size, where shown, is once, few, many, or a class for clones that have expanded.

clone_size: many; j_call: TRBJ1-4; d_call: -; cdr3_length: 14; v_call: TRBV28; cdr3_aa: CASSARGVSEKLFF; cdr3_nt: TGTGCCAGCAGTGCCCGTGGGGTATCCGAAAAACTGTTTTTT
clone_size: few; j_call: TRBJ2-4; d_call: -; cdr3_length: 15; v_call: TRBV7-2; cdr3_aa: CASSLGDLAKNIQYF; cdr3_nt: TGTGCCAGCAGCTTAGGGGACCTAGCCAAAAACATTCAGTACTTC
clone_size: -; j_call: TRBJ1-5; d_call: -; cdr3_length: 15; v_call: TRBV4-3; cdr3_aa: CASSLRVALDQPQHF; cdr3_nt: TGCGCCAGCAGCCTTAGGGTAGCCCTCGATCAGCCCCAGCATTTT
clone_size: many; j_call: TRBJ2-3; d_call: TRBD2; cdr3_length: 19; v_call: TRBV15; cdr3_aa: CATSARWIPLAGKLDTQYF; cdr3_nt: TGTGCCACCAGCGCCCGCTGGATTCCCCTAGCGGGGAAGTTGGATACGCAGTATTTT
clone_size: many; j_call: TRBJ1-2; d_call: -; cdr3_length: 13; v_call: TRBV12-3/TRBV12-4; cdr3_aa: CASSSLTGRGYTF; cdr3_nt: TGTGCCAGCAGTTCTCTGACAGGTCGGGGCTACACCTTC
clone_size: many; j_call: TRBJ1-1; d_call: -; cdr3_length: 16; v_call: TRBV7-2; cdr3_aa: CASSLRSGRWNTEAFF; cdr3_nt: TGTGCCAGCAGTCTAAGGTCGGGACGCTGGAACACTGAAGCTTTCTTT
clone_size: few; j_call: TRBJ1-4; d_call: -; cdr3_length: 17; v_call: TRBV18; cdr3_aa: CASSPLPGSITNEKLFF; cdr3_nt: TGTGCCAGCTCACCTCTGCCAGGCTCGATAACTAATGAAAAACTGTTTTTT
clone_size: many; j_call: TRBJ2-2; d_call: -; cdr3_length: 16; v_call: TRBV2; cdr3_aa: CASSEARGDNLGELFF; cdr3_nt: TGTGCCAGCAGTGAAGCGCGAGGAGACAATCTCGGGGAGCTGTTTTTT
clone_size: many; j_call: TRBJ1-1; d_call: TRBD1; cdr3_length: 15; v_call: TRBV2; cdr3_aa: CASSQRGTGNTEAFF; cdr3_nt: TGTGCCAGCAGCCAGAGGGGGACAGGGAACACTGAAGCTTTCTTT
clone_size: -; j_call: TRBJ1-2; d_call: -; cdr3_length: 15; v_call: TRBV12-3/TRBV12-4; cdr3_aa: CASSFDYREWYGYTF; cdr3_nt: TGTGCCAGCAGTTTCGACTACAGGGAGTGGTATGGCTACACCTTC
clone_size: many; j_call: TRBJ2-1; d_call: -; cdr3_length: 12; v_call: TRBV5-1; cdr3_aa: CASSFLSDQQFF; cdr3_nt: TGCGCCAGCAGCTTCCTCAGTGATCAACAGTTCTTC
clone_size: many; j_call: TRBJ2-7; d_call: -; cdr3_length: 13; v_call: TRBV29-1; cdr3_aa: CSVGYLTPGEQYF; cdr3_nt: TGCAGCGTGGGGTATTTGACTCCGGGCGAGCAGTACTTC
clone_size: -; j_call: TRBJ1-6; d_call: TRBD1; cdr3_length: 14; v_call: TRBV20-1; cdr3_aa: CSASAGGSNSPLHF; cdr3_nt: TGCAGTGCTAGCGCAGGGGGCAGTAATTCACCCCTCCACTTT
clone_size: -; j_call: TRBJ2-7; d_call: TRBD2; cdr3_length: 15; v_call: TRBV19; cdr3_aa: CASRLAGGISYEQYF; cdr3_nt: TGTGCCAGTAGGCTAGCGGGGGGCATCTCCTACGAGCAGTACTTC
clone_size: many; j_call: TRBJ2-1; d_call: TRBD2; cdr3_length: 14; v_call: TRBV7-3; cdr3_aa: CASSPGTSVSEQFF; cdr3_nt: TGTGCCAGCAGCCCAGGGACTAGTGTCAGTGAGCAGTTCTTC
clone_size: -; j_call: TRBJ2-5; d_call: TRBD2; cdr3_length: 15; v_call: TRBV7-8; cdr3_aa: CASSPTAGGQETQYF; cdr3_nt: TGTGCCAGCAGCCCAACGGCGGGGGGACAAGAGACCCAGTACTTC
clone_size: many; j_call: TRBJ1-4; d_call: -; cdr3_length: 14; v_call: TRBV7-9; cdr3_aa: CASRREYGNEKLFF; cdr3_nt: TGTGCCAGCAGGAGGGAGTACGGTAATGAAAAACTGTTTTTT
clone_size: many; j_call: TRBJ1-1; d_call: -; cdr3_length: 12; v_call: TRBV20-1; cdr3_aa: CSARARNTEAFF; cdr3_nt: TGCAGTGCTAGAGCGCGGAACACTGAAGCTTTCTTT
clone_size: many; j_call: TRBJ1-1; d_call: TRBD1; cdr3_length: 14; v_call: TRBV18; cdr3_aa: CASSRGQQNTEAFF; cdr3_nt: TGTGCCAGCTCACGGGGACAGCAGAACACTGAAGCTTTCTTT